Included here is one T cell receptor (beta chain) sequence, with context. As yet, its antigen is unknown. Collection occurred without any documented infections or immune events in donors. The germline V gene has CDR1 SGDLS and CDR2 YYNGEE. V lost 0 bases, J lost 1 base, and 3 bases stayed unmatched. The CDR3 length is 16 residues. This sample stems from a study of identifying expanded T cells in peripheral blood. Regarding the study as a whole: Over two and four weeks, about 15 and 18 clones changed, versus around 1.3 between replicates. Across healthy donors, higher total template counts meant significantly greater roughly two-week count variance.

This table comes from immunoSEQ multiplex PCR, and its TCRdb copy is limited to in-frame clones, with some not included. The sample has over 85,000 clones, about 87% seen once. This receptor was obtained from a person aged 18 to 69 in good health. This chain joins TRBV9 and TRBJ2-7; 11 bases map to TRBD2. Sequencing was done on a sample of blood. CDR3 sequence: CASSVDSGRASYEQYF. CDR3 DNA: TGTGCCAGCAGCGTAGATAGCGGGAGGGCGTCCTACGAGCAGTACTTC.